This T cell receptor beta chain stems from a study of blood T cell repertoires in COVID-19. About the research overall: T cells, B-cell-depleted T cells, or PBMCs supplied cDNA or gDNA.

Study members were between about 18 and 100 years old and lived in around 24 US regions. The protocol was immunoSEQ multiplex PCR, while the TCRdb copy is restricted to in-frame clones and leaves out a portion. The sample holds around 270,000 clones, approximately 83% seen once. Sequencing input: PBMCs or T cells enriched from blood (not recorded which). This sequence was found in a woman between 25 and 40 years old who had recovered from COVID-19.

The CDR3 bases are TGCGCCAGCAGCCAAGATTTGGACAAACCCACTTATAGCAATCAGCCCCAGCATTTT. Amino acids: CASSQDLDKPTYSNQPQHF. The V and J genes are TRBV4-1 and TRBJ1-5; a weak D match, TRBD1 (5 bases). CDR1 and CDR2 (germline): MGHRA, YSYEKL. The V gene lost 0 bases and the J gene lost 0 bases, with 18 bases spanning the gap. The CDR3 is made up of 19 amino acids.